These 5 T cell receptor beta chains originate from one sample sequenced in a study of shared clonotypes between healthy human individuals. Produced via immunoSEQ multiplex PCR; TCRdb's table is partial and in-frame only. The data show more than 2,000,000 clones, with just over 90% seen just once and over 0.12% held by the top ten. The specimen sequenced was naive CD4+ T cells sorted from blood. Noted subset: CD45RA+ positively selected. The origin of the receptors is a man between 18 and 35 years old in good health.

In regard to this clone: Other nucleotide sequences in the sample specify the same CDR3. The chain combines TRBV5-1 with TRBJ2-1, with D perhaps TRBD1 (5 bases). Germline lookup yields CDR1 SGHRS and CDR2 YFSETQ. V dropped 0 bases and J dropped 6 bases, with 7 bases sitting between them. The CDR3 covers 13 residues. The CDR3 loop is CASSLGQSNEQFF. The DNA of the CDR3 is TGCGCCAGCAGCTTGGGACAGTCCAATGAGCAGTTCTTC.

The chain combines TRBV6-5 with TRBJ1-2, with D possibly matching TRBD1 (5 bases). Germline lookup yields CDR1 MNHEY and CDR2 SVGAGI. V was shortened by 1 base and J by 8 bases, with 14 bases between the two germline ends. The CDR3 has 14 amino acids. For the CDR3, the DNA is TGTGCCAGCAGTTACTTTCCGGGACCGCTGGGCTACACCTTC. Its protein product is CASSYFPGPLGYTF.

The chain joins TRBV2 to TRBJ2-3; D is ambiguous. This CDR3 is built from 11 residues. The V and J ends lost 6 bases and 2 bases respectively, with 3 bases between them. Germline-derived CDR1 and CDR2 are SNHLY and FYNNEI. The CDR3 DNA sequence: TGTGCCAGCAGCCACACAGATACGCAGTATTTT. Translated, it gives CASSHTDTQYF.

The chain carries TRBV19 and TRBJ1-6; a possible D gene is TRBD1 (6 bases). This CDR3 contains 16 residues. Germline V lookup: CDR1 LNHDA, CDR2 SQIVND (reference sequence). Trimming cost V 1 base and J 9 bases, with 16 bases left between them. In nucleotides, the CDR3 is TGTGCCAGTAGTATAGGGGACACAGTCCTAGGTTCACCCCTCCACTTT. Protein product: CASSIGDTVLGSPLHF.

This sequence joins TRBV30 and TRBJ1-1; tentative D call: TRBD1 (5 bases). V lost 0 bases and J lost 4, with 15 bases in between. From germline, CDR1 is GTSNPN and CDR2 SVGIG (reference sequence). CDR3 length equals 15 residues. CDR3 sequence: CAWSVFRSGSTEAFF. The DNA for the CDR3 is TGTGCCTGGAGTGTATTCAGGTCAGGGAGCACTGAAGCTTTCTTT.